The T cell receptor (beta chain) under discussion was sequenced for a study of blood T cells in healthy people across ages. General study points: Donor CMV status, an unknown factor, possibly confounded changes in expanded clonotypes. Long-lived donors had more naive CD4+ cells and higher diversity than aged donors. The authors considered diversity estimates from one million T cells to be underestimates.

A J-beta primer mix and a sample-barcoded 5' primer were used in a second PCR of roughly 7 to 12 cycles. TCRdb re-analysed the 5' RACE reads in MiXCR, keeping a single row per CDR3 protein. There are around 710,000 distinct CDR3 sequences in the sample; roughly 47% occur only once, and under 25% lies in the top ten. Each donor supplied 8 to 10 milliliters of peripheral blood. This clonotype was observed many times. Its antigen remains unknown. The receptor's source is an older woman in good health. The sample taken for sequencing was blood.

CDR3 DNA: TGTGCCAGCAGAACTAGCTCCTACAATGAGCAGTTCTTC. Amino acid sequence: CASRTSSYNEQFF. V usage is TRBV6-5 and J usage is TRBJ2-1, with TRBD2 as a possible D gene (5 bases). V lost 6 bases to trimming and J lost 0 bases, with 6 bases between them. Germline CDR1 MNHEY, CDR2 SVGAGI. The CDR3 contains 13 residues.